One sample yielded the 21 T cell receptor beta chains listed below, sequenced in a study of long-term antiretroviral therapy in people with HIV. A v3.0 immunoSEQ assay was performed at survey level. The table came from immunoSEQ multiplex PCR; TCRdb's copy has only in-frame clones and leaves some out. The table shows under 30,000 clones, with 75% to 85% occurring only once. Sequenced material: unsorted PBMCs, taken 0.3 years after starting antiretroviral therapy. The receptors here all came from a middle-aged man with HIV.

Here the CDR3 DNA reads TGTGCCAGTAGTCGAGCCTTCACAGATACGCAGTATTTT. It yields the protein CASSRAFTDTQYF. The chain uses TRBV19 and TRBJ2-3; D call uncertain. Germline-derived CDR1 and CDR2 are LNHDA and SQIVND (reference sequence). Deletions cut 5 bases from V and 2 bases from J, with 8 bases between. The CDR3 runs 13 residues.

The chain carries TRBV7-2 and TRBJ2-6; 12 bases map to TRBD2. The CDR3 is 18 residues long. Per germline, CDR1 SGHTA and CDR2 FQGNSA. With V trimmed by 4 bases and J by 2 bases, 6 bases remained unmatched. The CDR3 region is CASSSRLAGVPGANVLTF. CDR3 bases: TGTGCCAGCAGCTCTCGACTAGCGGGAGTACCTGGGGCCAACGTCCTGACTTTC.

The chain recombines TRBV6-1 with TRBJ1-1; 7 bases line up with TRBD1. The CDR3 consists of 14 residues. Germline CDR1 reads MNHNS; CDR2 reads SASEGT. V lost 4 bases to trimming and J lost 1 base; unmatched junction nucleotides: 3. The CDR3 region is CASSAYRGNTEAFF. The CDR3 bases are TGTGCCAGCAGTGCCTACAGGGGGAACACTGAAGCTTTCTTT.

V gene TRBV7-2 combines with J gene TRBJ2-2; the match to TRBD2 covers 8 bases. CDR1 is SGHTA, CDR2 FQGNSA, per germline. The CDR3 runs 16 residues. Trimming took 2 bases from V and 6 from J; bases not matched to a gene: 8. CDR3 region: CASSLYGASGPGELFF. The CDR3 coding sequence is TGTGCCAGCAGCTTATATGGGGCTAGCGGGCCCGGGGAGCTGTTTTTT.

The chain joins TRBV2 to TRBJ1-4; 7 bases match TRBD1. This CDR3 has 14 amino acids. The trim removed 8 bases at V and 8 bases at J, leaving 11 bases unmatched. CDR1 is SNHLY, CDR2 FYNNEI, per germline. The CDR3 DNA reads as TGTGCCAGCCGGCCGGACAGGATGGGGGAAAAACTGTTTTTT. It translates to CASRPDRMGEKLFF.

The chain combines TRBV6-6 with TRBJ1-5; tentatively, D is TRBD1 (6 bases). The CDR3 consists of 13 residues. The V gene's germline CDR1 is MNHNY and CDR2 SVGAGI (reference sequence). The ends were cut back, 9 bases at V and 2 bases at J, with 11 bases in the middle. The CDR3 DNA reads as TGTGCCAGTCGACAGGACGGCAATCAGCCCCAGCATTTT. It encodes CASRQDGNQPQHF.

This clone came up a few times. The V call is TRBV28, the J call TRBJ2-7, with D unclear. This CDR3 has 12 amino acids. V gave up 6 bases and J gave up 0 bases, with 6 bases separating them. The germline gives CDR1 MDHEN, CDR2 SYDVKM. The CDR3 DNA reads TGTGCCAGCAGACTTAACTCCTACGAGCAGTACTTC. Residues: CASRLNSYEQYF.

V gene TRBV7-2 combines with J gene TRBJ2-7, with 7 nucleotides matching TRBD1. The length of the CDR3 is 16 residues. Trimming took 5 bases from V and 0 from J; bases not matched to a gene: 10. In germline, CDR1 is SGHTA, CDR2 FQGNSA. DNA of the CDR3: TGTGCCAGCAGCGCTCCGGGACAGTTAACCTCCTACGAGCAGTACTTC. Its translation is CASSAPGQLTSYEQYF.

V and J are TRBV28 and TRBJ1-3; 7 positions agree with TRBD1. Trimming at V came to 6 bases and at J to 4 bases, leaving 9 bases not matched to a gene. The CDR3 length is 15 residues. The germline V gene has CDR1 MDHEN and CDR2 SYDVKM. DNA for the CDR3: TGTGCCAGCAGCGTGAACAGGGGAGCAGGAAACACCATATATTTT. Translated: CASSVNRGAGNTIYF.

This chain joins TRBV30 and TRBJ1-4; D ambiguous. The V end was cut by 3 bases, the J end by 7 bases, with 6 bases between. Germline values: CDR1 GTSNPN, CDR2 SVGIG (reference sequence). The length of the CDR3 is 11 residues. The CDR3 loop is CAWSGGEKLFF. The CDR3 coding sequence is TGTGCCTGGAGCGGCGGTGAAAAACTGTTTTTT.

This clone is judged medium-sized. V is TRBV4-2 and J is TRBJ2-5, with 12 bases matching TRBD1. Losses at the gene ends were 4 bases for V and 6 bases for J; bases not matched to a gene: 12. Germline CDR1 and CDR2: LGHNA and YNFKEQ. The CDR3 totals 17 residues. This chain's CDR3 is CASSLFGGGQGAKTQYF. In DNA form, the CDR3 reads TGTGCCAGCAGCCTTTTCGGCGGGGGACAGGGGGCGAAGACCCAGTACTTC.

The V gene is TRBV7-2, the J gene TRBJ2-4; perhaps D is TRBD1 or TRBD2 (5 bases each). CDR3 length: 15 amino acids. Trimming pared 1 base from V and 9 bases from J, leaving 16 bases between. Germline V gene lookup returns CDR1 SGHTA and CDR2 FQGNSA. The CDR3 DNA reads TGTGCCAGCAGCTTAGGAGGGGCGAGGGTTGGCATTCAGTACTTC. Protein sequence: CASSLGGARVGIQYF.

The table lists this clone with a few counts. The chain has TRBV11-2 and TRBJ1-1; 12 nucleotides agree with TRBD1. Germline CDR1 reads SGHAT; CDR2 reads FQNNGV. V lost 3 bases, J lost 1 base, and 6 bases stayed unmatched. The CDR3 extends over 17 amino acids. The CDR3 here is CASSFGTGGYGNTEAFF. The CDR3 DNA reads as TGTGCCAGCAGCTTCGGGACAGGGGGCTACGGGAACACTGAAGCTTTCTTT.

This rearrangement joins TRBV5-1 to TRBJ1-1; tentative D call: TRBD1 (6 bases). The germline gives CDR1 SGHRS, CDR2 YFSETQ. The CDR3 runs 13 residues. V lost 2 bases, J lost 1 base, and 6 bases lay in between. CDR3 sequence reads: CASSFRGNTEAFF. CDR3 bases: TGCGCCAGCAGCTTCAGGGGGAACACTGAAGCTTTCTTT. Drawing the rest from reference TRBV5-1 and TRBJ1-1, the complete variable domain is KAGVTQTPRYLIKTRGQQVTLSCSPISGHRSVSWYQQTPGQGLQFLFEYFSETQRNKGNFPGRFSGRQFSNSRSEMNVSTLELGDSALYLCASSFRGNTEAFFGQGTRLTVV.

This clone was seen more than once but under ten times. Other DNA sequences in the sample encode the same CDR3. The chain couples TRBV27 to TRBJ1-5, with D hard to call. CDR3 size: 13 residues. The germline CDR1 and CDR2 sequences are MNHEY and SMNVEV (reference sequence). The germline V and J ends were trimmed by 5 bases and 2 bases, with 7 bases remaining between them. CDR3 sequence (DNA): TGTGCCAGCAGTCTGGCAGGCAATCAGCCCCAGCATTTT. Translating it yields CASSLAGNQPQHF.

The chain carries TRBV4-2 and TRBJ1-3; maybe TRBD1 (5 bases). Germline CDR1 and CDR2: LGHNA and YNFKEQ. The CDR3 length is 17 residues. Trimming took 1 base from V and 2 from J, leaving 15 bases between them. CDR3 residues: CASSQGGPRGPGNTIYF. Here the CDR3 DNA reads TGTGCCAGCAGCCAAGGCGGGCCAAGGGGCCCTGGAAACACCATATATTTT.

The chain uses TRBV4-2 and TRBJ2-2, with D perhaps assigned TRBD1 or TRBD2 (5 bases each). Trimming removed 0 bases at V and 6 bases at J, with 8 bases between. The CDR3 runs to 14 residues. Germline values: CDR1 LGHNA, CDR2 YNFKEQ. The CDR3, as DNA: TGTGCCAGCAGCCAAGAAAGGGACCCCGGGGAGCTGTTTTTT. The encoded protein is CASSQERDPGELFF.

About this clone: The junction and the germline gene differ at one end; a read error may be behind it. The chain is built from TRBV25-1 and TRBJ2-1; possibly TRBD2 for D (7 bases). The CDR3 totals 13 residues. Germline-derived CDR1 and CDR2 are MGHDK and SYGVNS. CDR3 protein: CASSHRDYDEQFF. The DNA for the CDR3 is TGTGCCAGCAGTCACAGGGACTACGATGAGCAGTTCTTC.

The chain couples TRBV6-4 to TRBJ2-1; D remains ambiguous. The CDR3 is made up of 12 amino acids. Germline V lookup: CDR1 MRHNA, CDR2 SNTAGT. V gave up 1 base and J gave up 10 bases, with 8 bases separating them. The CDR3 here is CASSDYGVEQFF. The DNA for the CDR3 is TGTGCCAGCAGTGACTATGGGGTAGAGCAGTTCTTC.

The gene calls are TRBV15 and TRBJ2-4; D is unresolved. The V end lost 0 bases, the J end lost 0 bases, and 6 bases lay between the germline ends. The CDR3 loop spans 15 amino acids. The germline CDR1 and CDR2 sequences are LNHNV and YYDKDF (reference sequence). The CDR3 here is CATSRDLVAKNIQYF. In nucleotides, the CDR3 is TGTGCCACCAGCAGAGATTTAGTAGCCAAAAACATTCAGTACTTC.

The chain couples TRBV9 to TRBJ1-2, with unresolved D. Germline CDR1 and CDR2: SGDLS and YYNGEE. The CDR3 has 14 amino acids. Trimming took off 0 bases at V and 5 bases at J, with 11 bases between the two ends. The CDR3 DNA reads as TGTGCCAGCAGCGTAGGGAACAGAGATTATGGCTACACCTTC. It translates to CASSVGNRDYGYTF.